A single sample gave rise to the 24 T cell receptor beta chains below, sequenced in a study of T cell responses to AZD1222 COVID-19 vaccine. The protocol was immunoSEQ multiplex PCR, while the TCRdb copy is restricted to in-frame clones and leaves out a portion. The top ten clones hold under 7% of a sample with about 120,000 clones, 80% to 90% of them seen once. Sample: peripheral blood, taken on day 0 of AZD1222 vaccination. These receptors came from an adult in good health.

The V call is TRBV19, the J call TRBJ1-2; D ambiguous. Trimming shortened V by 9 bases and J by 2 bases, and 16 bases separated the two germline ends. The CDR3 has 14 amino acids. Germline lookup yields CDR1 LNHDA and CDR2 SQIVND (reference sequence). The CDR3 DNA follows: TGTGCCAGCCAGGTCGGCAGGCCGAACTATGGCTACACCTTC. It yields the protein CASQVGRPNYGYTF.

This chain links TRBV7-2 with TRBJ2-7; D is unclear. In germline, CDR1 is SGHTA, CDR2 FQGNSA. V was cut by 3 bases and J by 4 bases, with 4 bases left in between. The CDR3 is made up of 11 amino acids. The CDR3 DNA sequence: TGTGCCAGCAGCTTGAGTTACGAGCAGTACTTC. This gives the protein CASSLSYEQYF.

The chain recombines TRBV5-1 with TRBJ2-1, with TRBD1 identical over 7 bases. Germline V CDR1 and CDR2: SGHRS, YFSETQ. This CDR3 is built from 13 residues. V dropped 4 bases and J dropped 10; count of bases not matched to a gene: 8. The CDR3 DNA follows: TGCGCCAGCAGCGAGACAGGGTATGGGGAGCAGTTCTTC. This encodes CASSETGYGEQFF.

The gene calls are TRBV9 and TRBJ1-6; D gene uncertain. Germline CDR1 and CDR2: SGDLS and YYNGEE. The CDR3 has 15 amino acids. Trimming took off 2 bases at V and 8 bases at J, with 14 bases between the two ends. The CDR3 coding sequence is TGTGCCAGCAGCGTCTCTCCAGGTACGGATTCACCCCTCCACTTT. As protein: CASSVSPGTDSPLHF.

Here the CDR3 DNA reads TGTGCCAGCAGTTACCGTCCGAGGGGGGGCTGGCCCCAGCATTTT. Translating gives CASSYRPRGGWPQHF. V is TRBV6-5 and J is TRBJ1-5, with D possibly matching TRBD1 (6 bases). V lost 2 bases to trimming and J lost 9 bases, with 17 bases between them. Germline-derived CDR1 and CDR2 are MNHEY and SVGAGI. CDR3 size: 15 residues.

The chain carries TRBV19 and TRBJ2-2; possibly TRBD1 for D (6 bases). Trimming took 10 bases from V and 4 from J, leaving 13 bases between them. This CDR3 is 13 amino acids long. CDR1 is LNHDA, CDR2 SQIVND, per germline (reference sequence). Written as DNA, the CDR3 is TGTGCCACAGGGGTAGGGGGCACCGGGGAGCTGTTTTTT. The encoded protein is CATGVGGTGELFF.

Only one count was recorded for this clone. The rearrangement uses TRBV5-1 and TRBJ2-5, with D unclear. The CDR3 runs to 13 residues. Germline V gene data show CDR1 as SGHRS and CDR2 as YFSETQ. V shed 4 bases and J shed 1 base, with 8 bases lying between them. The CDR3: CASSQYTQETQYF. In DNA form, the CDR3 reads TGCGCCAGCAGCCAGTACACCCAAGAGACCCAGTACTTC.

The chain recombines TRBV29-1 with TRBJ2-7; 9 bases match TRBD2. Germline V gene data show CDR1 as SQVTM and CDR2 as ANQGSEA. With V trimmed by 4 bases and J by 5 bases, 6 bases remained unmatched. This CDR3 has 13 residues. The CDR3 coding sequence is TGCAGCGTTGCTCAGCGGGAGGACGACGAGCAGTACTTC. It is translated as CSVAQREDDEQYF.

The genes are TRBV19 and TRBJ1-2; 11 positions agree with TRBD1. This CDR3 has 15 amino acids. The trim removed 5 bases at V and 5 bases at J, leaving 7 bases unmatched. Germline V gene sequence: CDR1 LNHDA, CDR2 SQIVND (reference sequence). As DNA, the CDR3 is TGTGCCAGTAGTCCCCGGACAGGGGGCTTATATGGCTACACCTTC. This sequence encodes CASSPRTGGLYGYTF.

The V gene is TRBV4-2, the J gene TRBJ2-2; 7 positions match TRBD2. Germline V CDR1 and CDR2: LGHNA, YNFKEQ. V was pared by 1 base and J by 2 bases, with 4 bases of the junction left unmatched. CDR3 length: 16 amino acids. Here the CDR3 reads CASSQAGGPNTGELFF. The CDR3 DNA is TGTGCCAGCAGCCAAGCGGGGGGTCCAAACACCGGGGAGCTGTTTTTT.

The CDR3 DNA reads TGTGCCAGCAGCTTAGCGGGGGGAGTAAATCAGCCCCAGCATTTT. Encoded protein: CASSLAGGVNQPQHF. The chain links TRBV7-2 to TRBJ1-5, with D possibly being TRBD1 (5 bases). V lost 0 bases, J lost 4 bases, and 10 bases lay in between. Germline CDR1 reads SGHTA; CDR2 reads FQGNSA. The CDR3 length is 15 residues.

This clone was seen once. V gene TRBV10-2 combines with J gene TRBJ2-3; 8 nucleotides align to TRBD2. The CDR3 totals 16 residues. The ends lost 4 bases at V and 8 bases at J; junction bases unmatched: 14. Germline CDR1 WSHSY, CDR2 SAAADI. The CDR3 coding sequence is TGCGCCAGCAGTGCGGAAGGCGGGAGGCCCTCAACTACGCAGTATTTT. Amino acids: CASSAEGGRPSTTQYF.

The rearrangement links TRBV30 to TRBJ1-4, with a tentative D call TRBD1 (6 bases). The CDR3 has 14 residues. Trimming cost V 0 bases and J 8 bases, with 13 bases left between them. Germline V gene lookup returns CDR1 GTSNPN and CDR2 SVGIG (reference sequence). CDR3 protein: CAWSVGGAEEKLFF. CDR3 bases: TGTGCCTGGAGTGTCGGGGGGGCGGAAGAAAAACTGTTTTTT.

This sequence joins TRBV6-5 and TRBJ2-5; D remains ambiguous. The CDR3 contains 12 residues. Trimming took off 6 bases at V and 4 bases at J, with 9 bases between the two ends. Per the germline V gene, CDR1 is MNHEY and CDR2 is SVGAGI. In DNA form, the CDR3 reads TGTGCCAGCAGCCCCCGACGAGAGACCCAGTACTTC. This sequence encodes CASSPRRETQYF.

The rearrangement joins TRBV4-1 to TRBJ2-1, with D perhaps matching TRBD2 (6 bases). The CDR3 has 16 amino acids. Per the germline V gene, CDR1 is MGHRA and CDR2 is YSYEKL. V was trimmed by 3 bases and J by 5 bases, leaving 17 bases between them. The CDR3 coding sequence is TGCGCCAGCAGCCATCCGGTGTGGGAGGAAGACAATGAGCAGTTCTTC. Encoded protein: CASSHPVWEEDNEQFF.

This chain connects TRBV20-1 to TRBJ2-1; 8 bases agree with TRBD1. Germline CDR1 DFQATT, CDR2 SNEGSKA (reference sequence). The J segment lost 8 bases and the V segment lost 5 bases, leaving 2 bases of the junction unmatched. The CDR3 runs to 11 residues. The CDR3 DNA reads as TGCAGTGCTGGACAGGGCCATGAGCAGTTCTTC. Protein sequence: CSAGQGHEQFF.

This clone was picked up a small number of times. The rearrangement joins TRBV4-3 to TRBJ2-7; a possible D gene is TRBD2 (5 bases). CDR1 LGHNA and CDR2 YSLEER come from the germline V gene. The germline V and J ends were trimmed by 0 bases and 0 bases, with 9 bases remaining between them. This CDR3 contains 15 residues. DNA for the CDR3: TGCGCCAGCAGCCAAGATCGAGGGAGCTCCTACGAGCAGTACTTC. It encodes CASSQDRGSSYEQYF.

The CDR3 region is CAWRRGGVTEAFF. The CDR3 DNA follows: TGTGCCTGGAGGCGGGGTGGAGTAACTGAAGCTTTCTTT. This chain joins TRBV30 and TRBJ1-1; D uncertain. Germline CDR1 and CDR2: GTSNPN and SVGIG (reference sequence). CDR3 length: 13 residues. V lost 3 bases and J lost 5, with 13 bases in between.

The J gene is TRBJ1-6, the V gene TRBV5-1, with 8 bases fitting TRBD1. Germline V gene data show CDR1 as SGHRS and CDR2 as YFSETQ. The V segment lost 0 bases and the J segment 8 bases; nucleotides outside the gene matches: 4. The CDR3 is 15 amino acids. The CDR3 DNA reads TGCGCCAGCAGCTTGGGAACAGGGGGATATTCACCCCTCCACTTT. As protein: CASSLGTGGYSPLHF.

The chain links TRBV7-2 to TRBJ1-2, with 10 bases fitting TRBD1. Germline CDR1 is SGHTA and CDR2 is FQGNSA. V lost 5 bases and J lost 3; bases outside the gene matches: 9. CDR3 length: 16 residues. The CDR3 DNA is TGTGCCAGCAGCCCCGGGACAGGGGTTTTAGACTATGGCTACACCTTC. Protein: CASSPGTGVLDYGYTF.

The chain carries TRBV4-1 and TRBJ2-7, with D possibly TRBD2 on 6 matching bases. The CDR3 has 16 amino acids. The V end lost 5 bases, the J end lost 0 bases, and 17 bases lay between the germline ends. Germline V CDR1 and CDR2: MGHRA, YSYEKL. CDR3 nucleotide sequence: TGCGCCAGCAGCAACTTTCGGCGGGGCCGCTCCTACGAGCAGTACTTC. The encoded protein is CASSNFRRGRSYEQYF.

The chain links TRBV5-1 to TRBJ1-1, with D unclear. CDR3 size: 16 residues. The V gene's germline CDR1 is SGHRS and CDR2 YFSETQ. V was shortened by 1 base and J by 0 bases, with 13 bases between the two germline ends. DNA of the CDR3: TGCGCCAGCAGCTTGTTTACAGTCTCTTTGAACACTGAAGCTTTCTTT. Translated: CASSLFTVSLNTEAFF. The full variable domain, completed using reference TRBV5-1 and TRBJ1-1, is KAGVTQTPRYLIKTRGQQVTLSCSPISGHRSVSWYQQTPGQGLQFLFEYFSETQRNKGNFPGRFSGRQFSNSRSEMNVSTLELGDSALYLCASSLFTVSLNTEAFFGQGTRLTVV.

This CDR3 is CAIRQERERTDTQYF. For the CDR3, the DNA is TGTGCCATCAGGCAAGAGCGGGAACGCACAGATACGCAGTATTTT. The V and J genes are TRBV10-3 and TRBJ2-3; 7 nucleotides match TRBD2. CDR1 ENHRY and CDR2 SYGVKD come from the germline V gene. With V trimmed by 6 bases and J by 1 base, 7 bases remained unmatched. The CDR3 spans 15 residues.

The chain has TRBV5-1 and TRBJ2-2; D possibly corresponds to TRBD2 (6 bases). Germline CDR1 SGHRS, CDR2 YFSETQ. The CDR3 has 15 residues. Deletions cut 4 bases from V and 4 bases from J, with 14 bases between. CDR3 DNA sequence: TGCGCCAGCAGCCGCGGAGGGAGAGGCACCGGGGAGCTGTTTTTT. It is translated as CASSRGGRGTGELFF.